Following are 5 T cell receptor beta chains from one sample sequenced in a study of graft-versus-host responses after intestinal transplantation. Only in-frame clones appear in the TCRdb table, and some are missing; sequencing was by immunoSEQ multiplex PCR. The table shows 40,000 or so clones, with roughly nine tenths occurring only once. Intraepithelial and lamina propria lymphocytes were isolated from graft specimens. The sample here was ileum tissue, taken approximately 210 days after intestinal transplant. These receptors were collected from a human patient who received an intestinal transplant, so some T cells may come from the graft donor.

The chain combines TRBV9 with TRBJ2-3, with 9 bases aligning to TRBD2. This CDR3 region has 15 residues. Unmatched junction bases numbered 4, after V lost 4 bases and J lost 1 base. The V gene's germline CDR1 is SGDLS and CDR2 YYNGEE. The CDR3 DNA sequence: TGTGCCAGCAGCACCTCTAGCGGGGGCACAGATACGCAGTATTTT. Residues: CASSTSSGGTDTQYF.

V usage is TRBV28 and J usage is TRBJ2-7; perhaps TRBD1 as D (5 bases). This CDR3 has 16 amino acids. Germline V CDR1 and CDR2: MDHEN, SYDVKM. Trimming removed 3 bases from V and 3 bases from J, with 18 bases in between. CDR3 residues: CASSLEQVGLDYEQYF. CDR3 DNA: TGTGCCAGCAGTTTGGAACAGGTCGGATTAGACTACGAGCAGTACTTC.

This chain links TRBV2 with TRBJ2-7; D tentatively fits TRBD1 or TRBD2 (5 bases each). V was trimmed by 6 bases and J by 3 bases, leaving 15 bases between them. Germline V gene lookup returns CDR1 SNHLY and CDR2 FYNNEI. The CDR3 is made up of 14 amino acids. The CDR3 DNA reads TGTGCCAGCAGCTCAGGGACCTCCGACTACGAGCAGTACTTC. Translation gives CASSSGTSDYEQYF.

The chain links TRBV6-1 to TRBJ1-2; D gene ambiguous. The CDR3 runs to 11 residues. V lost 2 bases to trimming and J lost 7 bases, with 5 bases between them. Germline V lookup: CDR1 MNHNS, CDR2 SASEGT. The CDR3: CASSERVGYTF. For the CDR3, the DNA is TGTGCCAGCAGTGAACGGGTTGGCTACACCTTC.

The table lists this clone with a few counts. This chain uses TRBV6-1 with TRBJ2-3; D is perhaps TRBD1 (5 bases). CDR1 MNHNS and CDR2 SASEGT come from the germline V gene. This CDR3 region has 15 residues. Trimming took off 6 bases at V and 2 bases at J, with 15 bases between the two ends. The CDR3 DNA reads as TGTGCCAGCAGAGGAGTGGGGCACATCACAGATACGCAGTATTTT. Its translation: CASRGVGHITDTQYF.